This T cell receptor beta chain was recovered during a study of T cells in Graves' hyperthyroidism and ophthalmopathy. Amplification of TCR beta CDR3 regions used RNA as the template. The HTBI primer set drove a first-round RT-PCR of the TCR CDR3. From the multiplex PCR reads, TCRdb called clonotypes with MiXCR, one entry per CDR3 protein. The sample shows fewer than 650,000 distinct CDR3 sequences, 40% to 50% of them seen only once. From germline, CDR1 is WNHNN and CDR2 SYGVQD (reference sequence). CDR3 size: 13 residues. J gave up 7 bases and V 8 bases, and 6 bases lay outside the gene matches. Orbital computed tomography and thyroid ultrasound, together with serum TRAb and thyroxine and clinical symptoms, were used for diagnoses.

The chain links TRBV10-1 to TRBJ1-5; 9 positions agree with TRBD1. The sequenced material came from peripheral blood or thyroid tissue (not recorded which). The receptor's source is an adult woman with Graves' disease, either hyperthyroidism or ophthalmopathy (not recorded which). CDR3 loop: CASQETGGQPQHF. The CDR3 coding sequence is TGCGCCAGCCAAGAGACAGGGGGACAGCCCCAGCATTTT.